Included here is one TCR beta chain sequence, with context. This was the immunoSEQ v3.0 assay at survey level. TCRdb's copy holds only in-frame clones and misses some; the assay was immunoSEQ multiplex PCR. This sample has 32,000 or so clones, with around 80% found just once. The sample comes from a study of long-term antiretroviral therapy in people with HIV. The CDR3 runs to 15 residues. Per germline, CDR1 MGHDK and CDR2 SYGVNS. Deletions cut 2 bases from V and 6 bases from J, with 16 bases between. The chain combines TRBV25-1 with TRBJ1-1, with unresolved D. This sample comprised unsorted PBMCs, obtained 2 years after starting antiretroviral therapy. The source is a woman aged 45-60 years with HIV. CDR3 protein: CASSEPKREKPEAFF. Here the CDR3 DNA reads TGTGCCAGCAGTGAACCCAAAAGGGAGAAGCCTGAAGCTTTCTTT.